These 25 T cell receptor beta chains came from one sample sequenced in a study of T-cell reconstitution after alpha-beta-depleted transplantation in children. Construction of the TCRbeta library involved unique molecular identifiers. From the PCR reads, TCRdb called clonotypes with MiXCR, one entry per CDR3 protein. The data contain 250,000 to 300,000 distinct CDR3 sequences, more than 8% of them singletons. Sequencing was performed on PBMCs from the stem cell graft donor, taken from the stem cell graft. All receptors come from a human donor who donated a stem cell graft to a child with SCID.

V gene TRBV3-1 combines with J gene TRBJ1-6, with TRBD1 identical over 7 bases. The CDR3 is 15 amino acids. Germline V gene lookup returns CDR1 LGHDT and CDR2 YNNKEL (reference sequence). With 0 bases clipped from V and 7 bases from J, the junction kept 3 bases outside the gene matches. The CDR3 nucleotides read TGTGCCAGCAGCCAAGATAGGGGGCGGAATTCACCCCTCCACTTT. This sequence encodes CASSQDRGRNSPLHF.

As to this clonotype: It is likely a read error, because the conserved phenylalanine at the end of the CDR3 is missing. V is TRBV27 and J is TRBJ2-1, with a weak D call TRBD1 (5 bases). V lost 6 bases to trimming and J lost 6 bases, with 6 bases between them. Per germline, CDR1 MNHEY and CDR2 SMNVEV (reference sequence). The CDR3 is 11 residues long. CDR3 in DNA: TGTGCCAGCAGACAGGCCAATGAGCAGTTCATC. It codes for CASRQANEQFI.

A few counts support this clonotype. The chain has TRBV12-3 or TRBV12-4 and TRBJ1-6; 8 bases fit TRBD1. This CDR3 spans 15 amino acids. The V segment lost 5 bases and the J segment 4 bases; nucleotides outside the gene matches: 4. The CDR3 DNA is TGTGCCAGCAGTCTGTGGACAGGGTATAATTCACCCCTCCACTTT. This encodes CASSLWTGYNSPLHF.

This clonotype was detected many times. The chain employs TRBV2 and TRBJ2-1; no clear D gene. Trimming shortened V by 4 bases and J by 6 bases, and 7 bases separated the two germline ends. The CDR3 spans 12 residues. The germline V gene encodes CDR1 SNHLY and CDR2 FYNNEI. The CDR3 reads CASSVGGNEQFF. CDR3 nucleotides: TGTGCCAGCAGTGTAGGCGGCAATGAGCAGTTCTTC.

In this sample, this clonotype turned up a few times. V usage is TRBV7-8 and J usage is TRBJ2-3; 8 nucleotides line up with TRBD2. CDR1 SGHVS and CDR2 FQNEAQ come from the germline V gene. The V segment lost 5 bases and the J segment 1 base; nucleotides outside the gene matches: 11. The CDR3 loop spans 17 amino acids. In DNA, the CDR3 is TGTGCCAGCAGCCCCTCGCTTAGCGGGGAGCGCACAGATACGCAGTATTTT. It translates to CASSPSLSGERTDTQYF.

This clonotype has only a few counts. This chain uses TRBV5-1 with TRBJ1-2; D uncertain. Per germline, CDR1 SGHRS and CDR2 YFSETQ. Trimming shortened V by 2 bases and J by 6 bases, and 11 bases separated the two germline ends. The CDR3 has 13 amino acids. The CDR3 here is CASSFGRIDGYTF. In DNA, the CDR3 is TGCGCCAGCAGCTTCGGGCGGATTGATGGCTACACCTTC. The full variable domain, in which reference TRBV5-1 and TRBJ1-2 provide the parts outside the CDR3, is KAGVTQTPRYLIKTRGQQVTLSCSPISGHRSVSWYQQTPGQGLQFLFEYFSETQRNKGNFPGRFSGRQFSNSRSEMNVSTLELGDSALYLCASSFGRIDGYTFGSGTRLTVV.

This clonotype turned up a few times. The chain couples TRBV12-3 or TRBV12-4 to TRBJ2-2; 7 positions agree with TRBD1. V shed 6 bases and J 3 bases; nucleotides not matched to a gene: 10. There are 16 residues in the CDR3. CDR3 sequence reads: CASSRTTGTYTGELFF. CDR3 DNA: TGTGCCAGCAGCCGCACGACAGGGACCTACACCGGGGAGCTGTTTTTT.

This clonotype was recorded many times. J is TRBJ2-7 and V is TRBV5-1; D perhaps matches TRBD1 (6 bases). This CDR3 region has 12 residues. Germline V CDR1 and CDR2: SGHRS, YFSETQ. V shed 5 bases and J shed 2 bases, with 8 bases lying between them. The CDR3 protein is CASRQGTYEQYF. Here the CDR3 DNA reads TGCGCCAGCAGACAGGGAACCTACGAGCAGTACTTC.

The sample holds a few counts of this clonotype. The CDR3 sequence: CASSLGDRGTVYF. DNA for the CDR3: TGCGCCAGCAGCTTGGGGGACAGGGGAACGGTGTATTTT. This sequence joins TRBV5-1 and TRBJ2-3; TRBD1 aligns across 10 bases. Per the germline V gene, CDR1 is SGHRS and CDR2 is YFSETQ. The CDR3 runs to 13 residues. V dropped 0 bases and J dropped 14; count of bases not matched to a gene: 6.

In this sample, this clonotype turned up a few times. The chain joins TRBV4-2 to TRBJ2-7, with a possible D match to TRBD2 (5 bases). CDR1 is LGHNA and CDR2 is YNFKEQ in the germline V gene. Trimming left V 1 base short and J 2 bases short, with 15 bases between. The length of the CDR3 is 16 residues. The CDR3 is CASSQGASPPTYEQYF. The CDR3 region has the DNA TGTGCCAGCAGCCAAGGGGCTAGCCCTCCCACCTACGAGCAGTACTTC.

The chain has TRBV20-1 and TRBJ1-6, with D perhaps matching TRBD1 (5 bases). The CDR3 is 15 residues long. Germline loops: CDR1 DFQATT, CDR2 SNEGSKA (reference sequence). V was trimmed by 6 bases and J by 8 bases, leaving 20 bases between them. This CDR3 reads CSARLGGSPDSPLHF. The CDR3 region has the DNA TGCAGTGCCCGCCTGGGGGGATCCCCGGATTCACCCCTCCACTTT.

This clonotype was found many times. The chain carries TRBV6-5 and TRBJ2-3, with D perhaps matching TRBD1 (6 bases). V gave up 4 bases and J gave up 3 bases, with 14 bases separating them. Germline V gene sequence: CDR1 MNHEY, CDR2 SVGAGI. This CDR3 contains 15 residues. CDR3 coding DNA: TGTGCCAGCAGTTGGGGCAGGGGAACGACAGATACGCAGTATTTT. As protein: CASSWGRGTTDTQYF.

This sequence joins TRBV11-2 and TRBJ1-5; TRBD1 agrees at 7 bases. CDR3 length equals 15 residues. Per germline, CDR1 SGHAT and CDR2 FQNNGV. With 5 bases clipped from V and 2 bases from J, the junction kept 6 bases outside the gene matches. CDR3 amino acids: CASSLNRGGNQPQHF. The CDR3, as DNA: TGTGCCAGCAGCCTAAACAGGGGAGGCAATCAGCCCCAGCATTTT.

The table lists this clonotype with a few counts. The chain recombines TRBV6-1 with TRBJ2-7, with D perhaps matching TRBD1 (5 bases). V lost 6 bases and J lost 0, with 12 bases in between. The CDR3 runs to 14 residues. Germline-derived CDR1 and CDR2 are MNHNS and SASEGT. The DNA for the CDR3 is TGTGCCAGCAGACCCTCGACAGTCTCCTACGAGCAGTACTTC. It codes for CASRPSTVSYEQYF.

The chain employs TRBV5-1 and TRBJ2-7, with 7 bases aligning to TRBD1. The CDR3 is 15 residues long. J gave up 0 bases and V 4 bases, and 7 bases lay outside the gene matches. The germline V gene has CDR1 SGHRS and CDR2 YFSETQ. The CDR3 is CASSLPGQSSYEQYF. The CDR3 nucleotides read TGCGCCAGCAGCCTACCGGGACAGTCCTCCTACGAGCAGTACTTC.

V gene TRBV14 combines with J gene TRBJ2-1; D is possibly TRBD1 (5 bases). Germline values: CDR1 SGHDN, CDR2 FVKESK. The CDR3 length is 15 residues. Between the trimmed V and J ends, which lost 1 base and 3 bases, there was a span of 10 bases. The CDR3 bases are TGTGCCAGCAGCCAAGGGTCCAGGGACTACAATGAGCAGTTCTTC. Its translation: CASSQGSRDYNEQFF.

The chain has TRBV11-1 and TRBJ2-2, with unresolved D. The CDR3 length is 20 residues. With 5 bases removed from V and 1 base from J, the gap between germline ends came to 26 bases. Germline V gene data show CDR1 as SGHAT and CDR2 as FQDESV (reference sequence). This chain's CDR3 is CASSPTTPLPQGQNTGELFF. CDR3 DNA sequence: TGTGCCAGCAGCCCAACCACCCCTCTCCCACAAGGGCAGAACACCGGGGAGCTGTTTTTT.

The J gene is TRBJ2-3, the V gene TRBV3-1; D gene unclear. This CDR3 region has 15 residues. The germline CDR1 and CDR2 sequences are LGHDT and YNNKEL (reference sequence). V was trimmed by 7 bases and J by 3 bases, leaving 17 bases between them. The CDR3 DNA is TGTGCCAGCACCAAGCTGGGCCCTTGGACAGATACGCAGTATTTT. Translation gives CASTKLGPWTDTQYF.

This clonotype came up a few times. The chain uses TRBV5-1 and TRBJ2-5; TRBD2 matches at 9 bases. In germline, CDR1 is SGHRS, CDR2 YFSETQ. V lost 4 bases, J lost 1 base, and 8 bases stayed unmatched. The CDR3 has 16 residues. The DNA for the CDR3 is TGCGCCAGCAGCACCAGCGGGGGGACGCTCCAAGAGACCCAGTACTTC. It codes for CASSTSGGTLQETQYF.

This clonotype was detected ten times or more. The chain links TRBV9 to TRBJ1-1; possibly TRBD1 for D (6 bases). The V end was cut by 0 bases, the J end by 0 bases, with 9 bases between. This CDR3 has 15 amino acids. Germline CDR1 is SGDLS and CDR2 is YYNGEE. CDR3 loop: CASSVGTGMNTEAFF. CDR3 nucleotide sequence: TGTGCCAGCAGCGTAGGAACAGGGATGAACACTGAAGCTTTCTTT.

This clonotype was picked up many times. The V gene is TRBV14, the J gene TRBJ1-1; D uncertain. CDR3 length: 14 residues. The germline V gene encodes CDR1 SGHDN and CDR2 FVKESK. V was shortened by 6 bases and J by 8 bases, with 19 bases between the two germline ends. The CDR3 bases are TGTGCCAGCAGTCAAACACGTCCGGGTTCCGAAGCTTTCTTT. Its translation: CASSQTRPGSEAFF.

This clonotype has more than one count but fewer than ten. This rearrangement joins TRBV25-1 to TRBJ2-7, with 7 bases identical to TRBD2. The germline CDR1 and CDR2 sequences are MGHDK and SYGVNS. This CDR3 is 16 amino acids long. Trimming at V came to 4 bases and at J to 6 bases, leaving 15 bases not matched to a gene. CDR3 protein: CASSAPERGVPLEQYF. In DNA, the CDR3 is TGTGCCAGCAGTGCCCCAGAACGGGGGGTGCCCCTCGAGCAGTACTTC.

This clonotype was seen repeatedly, ten times or more. The DNA of the CDR3 is TGTGCCAGCAGCAGAAATGTCGGCGGACAAGAGACCCAGTACTTC. Protein: CASSRNVGGQETQYF. The V and J genes are TRBV3-1 and TRBJ2-5, with D unresolved. This CDR3 is 15 amino acids long. In germline, CDR1 is LGHDT, CDR2 YNNKEL (reference sequence). V lost 5 bases and J lost 2, with 15 bases in between.

This chain connects TRBV6-1 to TRBJ2-3; D tentatively fits TRBD1 or TRBD2 (5 bases each). This CDR3 has 13 amino acids. Trimming stripped 4 bases from V and 6 bases from J, with 11 bases between. CDR1 is MNHNS, CDR2 SASEGT, per germline. The CDR3 DNA is TGTGCCAGCAGTGCGGGACGGTCGGATACGCAGTATTTT. Translation: CASSAGRSDTQYF.

This clonotype was detected only a few times. The J gene is TRBJ2-3, the V gene TRBV7-9; D unresolved. The CDR3 runs 14 residues. The germline V gene encodes CDR1 SEHNR and CDR2 FQNEAQ (reference sequence). With 7 bases removed from V and 0 bases from J, the gap between germline ends came to 11 bases. For the CDR3, the DNA is TGTGCCAGCAACAATCACCGTAGCACAGATACGCAGTATTTT. Protein product: CASNNHRSTDTQYF.